Below, 5 T cell receptor beta chains from the same sample are listed, as sequenced in a study of cytomegalovirus exposure and HLA in healthy donors. PCR involved 60 Vbeta and 13 Jbeta primers. Repertoires were generated with immunoSEQ multiplex PCR, while TCRdb's copy carries only in-frame clones and drops some. The table shows around 200,000 clones, with around 80% occurring only once. The sample comprised PBMCs. The receptors stem from a woman aged 60-75 years in good health and CMV-seropositive.

The chain uses TRBV27 and TRBJ2-1; a weak D match, TRBD1 (5 bases). Trimming pared 4 bases from V and 9 bases from J, leaving 7 bases between. Germline CDR1 MNHEY, CDR2 SMNVEV (reference sequence). This CDR3 has 11 amino acids. As DNA, the CDR3 is TGTGCCAGCAGTTCAGGGCGTGAGCAGTTCTTC. The encoded protein is CASSSGREQFF.

The genes are TRBV7-2 and TRBJ2-5; D call uncertain. The V gene's germline CDR1 is SGHTA and CDR2 FQGNSA. The CDR3 runs to 12 residues. V lost 1 base and J 5 bases, leaving 5 bases between the germline ends. The CDR3 DNA reads as TGTGCCAGCAGCTTAGAGAGGGAGACCCAGTACTTC. This codes for CASSLERETQYF.

This rearrangement joins TRBV27 to TRBJ2-5, with a possible D match to TRBD1 (6 bases). V was clipped by 5 bases and J by 1 base, with 11 bases between them. Looked up from germline, CDR1 is MNHEY and CDR2 is SMNVEV (reference sequence). The CDR3 is 14 residues long. The CDR3 DNA reads as TGTGCCAGCAGTATCAGGGGTCGCCAAGAGACCCAGTACTTC. Amino acids: CASSIRGRQETQYF.

The chain uses TRBV5-5 and TRBJ2-3, with 8 nucleotides matching TRBD1. CDR3 size: 16 residues. Germline CDR1 reads SGHKS; CDR2 reads YYEKEE (reference sequence). The trim removed 3 bases at V and 5 bases at J, leaving 11 bases unmatched. CDR3 in amino acids: CASSYHGQGGGDTQYF. The CDR3 nucleotides read TGTGCCAGCAGCTATCACGGACAGGGAGGAGGAGATACGCAGTATTTT.

This chain links TRBV11-2 with TRBJ1-3, with D uncertain. Trimming removed 4 bases at V and 4 bases at J, with 8 bases between. The CDR3 has 13 amino acids. Germline V gene data show CDR1 as SGHAT and CDR2 as FQNNGV. In DNA form, the CDR3 reads TGTGCCAGCAGCTCTCCCCCCGGAAACACCATATATTTT. It specifies CASSSPPGNTIYF.